The 25 T cell receptor beta chains below were found in one sample sequenced in a study of control samples from healthy donors and cancer patients. TCRdb keeps only in-frame clones here, not all; method: immunoSEQ multiplex PCR. Of tens of thousands of clones listed, around 80% are singletons. Input material: PBMCs. These receptors all come from a man aged 55 to 70 with head and neck cancer.

V gene TRBV18 combines with J gene TRBJ2-1; D might be TRBD2 (5 bases). Per the germline V gene, CDR1 is KGHSH and CDR2 is LQKENI. The CDR3 spans 14 residues. Deletions cut 3 bases from V and 9 bases from J, with 15 bases between. The CDR3, as DNA: TGTGCCAGCTCACCGCCAGCGGAGGCGGGTGAGCAGTTCTTC. It specifies CASSPPAEAGEQFF.

The CDR3 region is CASSQDGREAPYEQYF. The CDR3 nucleotides are TGCGCCAGCAGCCAAGATGGGAGGGAGGCTCCCTACGAGCAGTACTTC. This chain uses TRBV4-1 with TRBJ2-7; 7 nucleotides align to TRBD2. CDR1 is MGHRA, CDR2 YSYEKL, per germline. This CDR3 is built from 16 residues. Trimming removed 0 bases from V and 2 bases from J; junction bases left unmatched: 7.

This sequence joins TRBV4-2 and TRBJ1-5; 8 nucleotides agree with TRBD1. V lost 1 base to trimming and J lost 2 bases; unmatched junction nucleotides: 13. This CDR3 comprises 19 residues. Germline lookup yields CDR1 LGHNA and CDR2 YNFKEQ. The CDR3 region has the DNA TGTGCCAGCAGCCAAGTAATTGGACAGGGATTGGGTGGCAATCAGCCCCAGCATTTT. Its translation is CASSQVIGQGLGGNQPQHF.

The V call is TRBV2, the J call TRBJ1-5, with TRBD1 as a possible D gene (6 bases). The CDR3 is 14 residues long. The V and J ends lost 9 bases and 7 bases respectively, with 19 bases between them. Germline V gives CDR1 SNHLY, CDR2 FYNNEI. The CDR3 region has the DNA TGTGCCAGTGGGGGCCAGGGTGGTAGGCAGCCCCAGCATTTT. Its translation is CASGGQGGRQPQHF.

This chain links TRBV30 with TRBJ1-4; D unresolved. The V end lost 7 bases, the J end lost 7 bases, and 16 bases lay between the germline ends. This CDR3 spans 13 amino acids. Germline CDR1 is GTSNPN and CDR2 is SVGIG (reference sequence). The chain's CDR3 is CALSHGSGEKLFF. The CDR3 coding sequence is TGTGCCTTGTCCCACGGGTCTGGTGAAAAACTGTTTTTT.

J is TRBJ1-1 and V is TRBV18, with D possibly being TRBD1 (5 bases). The CDR3 is 14 residues long. V was pared by 5 bases and J by 1 base, with 11 bases between. Germline V gives CDR1 KGHSH, CDR2 LQKENI. In DNA form, the CDR3 reads TGTGCCAGCTCATATGTCGGGACGAACACTGAAGCTTTCTTT. Protein sequence: CASSYVGTNTEAFF.

The chain links TRBV28 to TRBJ1-2, with TRBD1 identical over 7 bases. CDR1 and CDR2 from the germline V gene are MDHEN and SYDVKM. The J segment lost 2 bases and the V segment lost 5 bases, leaving 5 bases of the junction unmatched. This CDR3 spans 14 amino acids. The chain's CDR3 is CASSTGQLNYGYTF. The DNA of the CDR3 is TGTGCCAGCAGTACGGGACAGCTGAACTATGGCTACACCTTC.

The chain couples TRBV5-1 to TRBJ1-2, with D unclear. This CDR3 has 12 residues. CDR1 is SGHRS, CDR2 YFSETQ, per germline. V shed 4 bases and J shed 2 bases, with 6 bases lying between them. The chain's CDR3 is CASSPENYGYTF. CDR3 DNA sequence: TGCGCCAGCAGCCCAGAAAACTATGGCTACACCTTC.

The CDR3 spells CASSAYGGQGLDTQYF. For the CDR3, the DNA is TGTGCCAGCAGTGCGTACGGGGGACAGGGTTTAGATACGCAGTATTTT. V usage is TRBV6-1 and J usage is TRBJ2-3; 9 nucleotides agree with TRBD1. Germline CDR1 and CDR2: MNHNS and SASEGT. Trimming at V came to 4 bases and at J to 5 bases, leaving 10 bases not matched to a gene. CDR3 length: 16 residues.

This chain uses TRBV29-1 with TRBJ2-7; 10 nucleotides line up with TRBD1. This CDR3 contains 14 residues. Looked up from germline, CDR1 is SQVTM and CDR2 is ANQGSEA. J was trimmed by 4 bases and V by 5 bases; bases with no gene match: 8. The CDR3 nucleotides read TGCAGCGTTACCGGGACAGGGGCGGAATACGAGCAGTACTTC. Translated: CSVTGTGAEYEQYF.

This clone was counted between two and nine times. The chain links TRBV6-5 to TRBJ2-3, with D perhaps assigned TRBD1 or TRBD2 (5 bases each). V was clipped by 6 bases and J by 5 bases, with 15 bases between them. The CDR3 has 14 residues. Germline assignment: CDR1 MNHEY and CDR2 SVGAGI. CDR3 coding DNA: TGTGCCAGCAGGCCGGGGACGGGTGGAGATACGCAGTATTTT. It encodes CASRPGTGGDTQYF.

This chain joins TRBV5-4 and TRBJ2-3, with D unresolved. CDR1 and CDR2 (germline): SGHNT, YYREEE (reference sequence). V lost 0 bases to trimming and J lost 6 bases, with 5 bases between them. The CDR3 has 12 residues. The CDR3 nucleotides read TGTGCCAGCAGCTTGGAGGGCGATACGCAGTATTTT. It translates to CASSLEGDTQYF.

This chain uses TRBV28 with TRBJ2-7; D is ambiguous. Trimming pared 8 bases from V and 1 base from J, leaving 12 bases between. The CDR3 loop spans 13 amino acids. CDR1 is MDHEN, CDR2 SYDVKM, per germline. CDR3 sequence (DNA): TGTGCCAGCTCACCCGGCGGATCCTACGAGCAGTACTTC. Protein sequence: CASSPGGSYEQYF.

This sequence joins TRBV12-3 or TRBV12-4 and TRBJ1-2; D perhaps matches TRBD1 (5 bases). The CDR3 runs to 12 residues. V was cut by 4 bases and J by 6 bases, with 9 bases left in between. The CDR3 DNA sequence: TGTGCCAGCAGTTGGGGGACGGATGGCTACACCTTC. As protein: CASSWGTDGYTF.

V is TRBV11-3 and J is TRBJ1-1; possible D gene TRBD1, 5 bases. Germline-derived CDR1 and CDR2 are SGHNT and YENEEA. The CDR3 is made up of 15 amino acids. The ends were cut back, 5 bases at V and 4 bases at J, with 17 bases in the middle. In DNA form, the CDR3 reads TGTGCCAGCAGCCGACGGGGGAATTCCCCCACTGAAGCTTTCTTT. Protein sequence: CASSRRGNSPTEAFF.

The chain uses TRBV11-3 and TRBJ2-3; the D gene is possibly TRBD2 (5 bases). V lost 0 bases to trimming and J lost 3 bases, with 7 bases between them. The V gene's germline CDR1 is SGHNT and CDR2 YENEEA. The CDR3 is 14 amino acids. The CDR3 loop is CASSLDTGTDTQYF. The CDR3 DNA is TGTGCCAGCAGCTTAGATACGGGGACAGATACGCAGTATTTT.

V gene TRBV7-8 combines with J gene TRBJ1-5; possible D gene TRBD1, 6 bases. Trimming left V 4 bases short and J 0 bases short, with 10 bases between. Germline V lookup: CDR1 SGHVS, CDR2 FQNEAQ. The CDR3 is 15 amino acids. In nucleotides, the CDR3 is TGTGCCAGCAGCTCGACAGGCTTTAGCAATCAGCCCCAGCATTTT. Translation: CASSSTGFSNQPQHF.

J is TRBJ2-4 and V is TRBV28, with 9 bases matching TRBD1. CDR3 size: 14 residues. Germline loops: CDR1 MDHEN, CDR2 SYDVKM. The V segment lost 8 bases and the J segment 7 bases; nucleotides outside the gene matches: 9. DNA for the CDR3: TGTGCCAGCTCCTCGGGACAGGGCAACAACATTCAGTACTTC. Protein sequence: CASSSGQGNNIQYF.

The CDR3 loop is CASSKVDGPSGNTIYF. CDR3 DNA: TGTGCCAGCAGCAAAGTCGACGGCCCCTCTGGAAACACCATATATTTT. The chain is built from TRBV21-1 and TRBJ1-3. TRBV21-1 is a pseudogene. The CDR3 is 16 amino acids.

In this sample, this clone turned up a few times. CDR3 region: CASSLGSGRNSPLHF. In DNA form, the CDR3 reads TGTGCCAGCAGCTTAGGATCCGGGAGGAATTCACCCCTCCACTTT. The gene calls are TRBV7-9 and TRBJ1-6; D is unclear. CDR1 is SEHNR, CDR2 FQNEAQ, per germline (reference sequence). CDR3 length: 15 residues. V lost 1 base and J lost 7, with 11 bases in between.

This chain links TRBV28 with TRBJ2-7; D possibly corresponds to TRBD2 (6 bases). CDR1 is MDHEN, CDR2 SYDVKM, per germline. This CDR3 has 14 amino acids. V lost 9 bases and J lost 2, with 17 bases in between. The CDR3 DNA reads TGTGCCAGTCAGACCCAGGTAGCGGCCTACGAGCAGTACTTC. Translated: CASQTQVAAYEQYF. The full variable domain, rest sourced from reference TRBV28 and TRBJ2-7, is DVKVTQSSRYLVKRTGEKVFLECVQDMDHENMFWYRQDPGLGLRLIYFSYDVKMKEKGDIPEGYSVSREKKERFSLILESASTNQTSMYLCASQTQVAAYEQYFGPGTRLTVT.

The rearrangement uses TRBV18 and TRBJ2-4; no clear D gene. Germline assignment: CDR1 KGHSH and CDR2 LQKENI. The germline V and J ends were trimmed by 0 bases and 9 bases, with 15 bases remaining between them. This CDR3 region has 15 residues. The CDR3 here is CASSPPGNSPGIQYF. The DNA of the CDR3 is TGTGCCAGCTCACCACCGGGGAACAGTCCAGGCATTCAGTACTTC.

The V gene is TRBV28, the J gene TRBJ2-1; 7 bases match TRBD1. The CDR3 is 17 amino acids. Germline values: CDR1 MDHEN, CDR2 SYDVKM. V lost 7 bases to trimming and J lost 8 bases; unmatched junction nucleotides: 20. Here the CDR3 DNA reads TGTGCCAGCAACTCACCAAGGGGCAGGGGGATGGTCCATGAGCAGTTCTTC. The encoded protein is CASNSPRGRGMVHEQFF.

This clone is a singleton in its sample. V usage is TRBV7-2 and J usage is TRBJ1-2; tentative D call: TRBD1 (5 bases). V shed 3 bases and J shed 7 bases, with 18 bases lying between them. Germline lookup yields CDR1 SGHTA and CDR2 FQGNSA. This CDR3 is 15 amino acids long. In DNA form, the CDR3 reads TGTGCCAGCAGCTTTTACCGGGACGGCGATGGTGGCTACACCTTC. This encodes CASSFYRDGDGGYTF.

This sequence joins TRBV7-2 and TRBJ1-1, with D possibly TRBD1 on 5 matching bases. CDR3 length: 15 amino acids. V lost 1 base and J 0 bases, leaving 9 bases between the germline ends. CDR1 is SGHTA and CDR2 is FQGNSA in the germline V gene. CDR3 DNA: TGTGCCAGCAGCTTAGAGGGGTGGGTGAACACTGAAGCTTTCTTT. Translating it yields CASSLEGWVNTEAFF. The variable domain in full, with the rest retrieved from reference TRBV7-2 and TRBJ1-1, is GAGVSQSPSNKVTEKGKDVELRCDPISGHTALYWYRQSLGQGLEFLIYFQGNSAPDKSGLPSDRFSAERTGGSVSTLTIQRTQQEDSAVYLCASSLEGWVNTEAFFGQGTRLTVV.